This entry features one T cell receptor (beta chain) sequence. Other DNA variants within this sample encode the same CDR3. The sample is drawn from a study of blood T cell repertoires in COVID-19. The table came from immunoSEQ multiplex PCR; TCRdb's copy has only in-frame clones and leaves some out. Seen here are under 250,000 clones, under 90% observed once, and the top ten hold under 2%. The specimen sequenced was PBMCs or T cells enriched from blood (not recorded which). This receptor was identified in a man in his 60s who had recovered from COVID-19.

The DNA for the CDR3 is TGTGCCAGCTCCCCGGGACAGGGGGCTTACGAGCAGTACTTC. Its translation is CASSPGQGAYEQYF. This sequence joins TRBV18 and TRBJ2-7; 12 bases map to TRBD1. The CDR3 is 14 residues long. Trimming removed 6 bases from V and 4 bases from J; junction bases left unmatched: 4. Germline CDR1 and CDR2: KGHSH and LQKENI.